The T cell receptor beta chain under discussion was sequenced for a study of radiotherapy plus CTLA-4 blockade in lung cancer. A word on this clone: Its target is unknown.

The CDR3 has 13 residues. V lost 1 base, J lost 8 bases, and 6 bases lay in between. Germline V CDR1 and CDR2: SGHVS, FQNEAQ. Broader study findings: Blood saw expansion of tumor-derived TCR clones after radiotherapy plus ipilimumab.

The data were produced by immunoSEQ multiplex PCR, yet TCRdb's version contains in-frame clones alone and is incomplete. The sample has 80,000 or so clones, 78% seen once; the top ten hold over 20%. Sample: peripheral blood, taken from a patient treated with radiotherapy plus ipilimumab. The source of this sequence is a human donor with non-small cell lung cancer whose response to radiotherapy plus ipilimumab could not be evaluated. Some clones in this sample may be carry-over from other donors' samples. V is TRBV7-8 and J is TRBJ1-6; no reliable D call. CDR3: CASSLVTDSPLHF. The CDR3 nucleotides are TGTGCCAGCAGCTTAGTTACGGATTCACCCCTCCACTTT.